This T cell receptor beta chain derives from a study of T cell responses to AZD1222 COVID-19 vaccine. Study-wide points: Mapped onto spike, vaccine-associated CD4 TCRs spanned it and were dominant at 160-218 and 743-854. Females outnumbered males among donors, who were mostly white British; clonal diversity was possibly underestimated. At study baseline, merely five or six AZD1222 recipients were seropositive. Every sample of the repertoires postdated the peak T cell response.

TCRdb's copy holds only in-frame clones and misses some; the assay was immunoSEQ multiplex PCR. The sample contains about 100,000 clones, more than 70% of which appear only once. Comment on this clone: The target antigen is unknown.

The material was peripheral blood, obtained on day 0 of AZD1222 vaccination. This clonotype was sampled from an adult in good health.

The CDR3 DNA reads TGTGCCAGCAGCCAAGATCAGGGCAAGTCTACCGGGGAGCTGTTTTTT. This sequence encodes CASSQDQGKSTGELFF. The rearrangement joins TRBV4-2 to TRBJ2-2, with D tentatively TRBD1 (5 bases). V dropped 0 bases and J dropped 5 bases, with 13 bases sitting between them. CDR1 is LGHNA and CDR2 is YNFKEQ in the germline V gene. The CDR3 has 16 amino acids.